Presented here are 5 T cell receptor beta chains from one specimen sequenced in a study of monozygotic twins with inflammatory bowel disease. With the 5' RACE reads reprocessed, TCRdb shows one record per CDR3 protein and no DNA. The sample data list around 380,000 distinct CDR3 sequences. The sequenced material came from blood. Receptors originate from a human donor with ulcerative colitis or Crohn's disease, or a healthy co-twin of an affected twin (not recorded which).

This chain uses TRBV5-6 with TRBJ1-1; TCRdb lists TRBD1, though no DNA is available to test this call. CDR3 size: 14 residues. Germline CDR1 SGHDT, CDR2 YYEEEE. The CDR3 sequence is CASLLFRANTEAFF.

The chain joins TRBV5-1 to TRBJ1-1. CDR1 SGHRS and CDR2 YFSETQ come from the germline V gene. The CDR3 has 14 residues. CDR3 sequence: CASSWRAMNTEAFF.

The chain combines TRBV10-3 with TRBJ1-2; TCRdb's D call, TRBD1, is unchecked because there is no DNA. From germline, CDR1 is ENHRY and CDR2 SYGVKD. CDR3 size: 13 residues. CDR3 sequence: CAISWTGPSGYTF.

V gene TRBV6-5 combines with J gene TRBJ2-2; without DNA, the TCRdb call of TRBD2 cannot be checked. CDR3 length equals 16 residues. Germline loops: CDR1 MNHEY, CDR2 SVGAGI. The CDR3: CASSYLLAGLTGELFF.

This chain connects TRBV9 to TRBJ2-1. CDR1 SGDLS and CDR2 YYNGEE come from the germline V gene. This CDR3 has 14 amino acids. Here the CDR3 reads CASSVVPKRNEQFF.